This T cell receptor (beta chain) was obtained from a study of shared clonotypes between healthy human individuals. Trimming cost V 0 bases and J 2 bases, with 8 bases left between them. Per the germline V gene, CDR1 is MNHNY and CDR2 is SVGAGI (reference sequence). The CDR3 consists of 15 residues. The table lists this clone with a few counts. On sorted subsets, replicate PCRs used 200 to 250 ng DNA, or roughly 30,000 T cell genomes. Assay used: immunoSEQ multiplex PCR; TCRdb lists only in-frame clones, some missing. Seen here are roughly 1,600,000 clones, approximately 98.5% observed once, and the top ten hold around 0.38%. Each sample came from a Caucasian adult donor living in Nashville, Tennessee.

Sample: naive CD4+ T cells sorted from blood. Subset meaning: CD45RA+ positively selected. This sequence was found in a man aged 25-45 years in good health. V and J are TRBV6-6 and TRBJ1-5; the D gene is possibly TRBD1 (5 bases). This CDR3 reads CASSYSAGRNQPQHF. The CDR3 DNA is TGTGCCAGCAGTTACTCGGCAGGGCGCAATCAGCCCCAGCATTTT.